One and the same sample provided the 13 T cell receptor beta chains below, sequenced in a study of CD8 T cells in Susac syndrome. Random hexamers were used to reverse transcribe the RNA input (roughly 0.5 to 1 ug). TCRdb re-called the immunoSEQ multiplex PCR reads through MiXCR, storing one row per CDR3 protein. The table has fewer than 200,000 distinct CDR3 sequences, about 93% seen once. Sequenced material: CD4+ T cells from PBMCs. These receptors were collected from a human donor in good health.

This chain links TRBV12-3 or TRBV12-4 with TRBJ2-5; 7 bases map to TRBD2. Losses at the gene ends were 2 bases for V and 3 bases for J; bases not matched to a gene: 6. The CDR3 contains 15 residues. The CDR3 nucleotides are TGTGCCAGCAGTTTATTCCGTCGGGGGGAAGAGACCCAGTACTTC. Protein: CASSLFRRGEETQYF.

The CDR3 DNA sequence: TGTGCCTGGACGCAAGGGAGGATCCCGCCCAGAGGAGCTTTCTTT. Translation gives CAWTQGRIPPRGAFF. The chain carries TRBV30 and TRBJ1-1; the D is unclear. The germline gives CDR1 GTSNPN, CDR2 SVGIG (reference sequence). The CDR3 has 15 residues. Trimming took off 4 bases at V and 10 bases at J, with 25 bases between the two ends.

J is TRBJ2-7 and V is TRBV28, with 8 bases lining up with TRBD1. In germline, CDR1 is MDHEN, CDR2 SYDVKM. This CDR3 comprises 16 residues. Losses at the gene ends were 3 bases for V and 0 bases for J; bases not matched to a gene: 7. For the CDR3, the DNA is TGTGCCAGCAGTTTCCGACAGGGGATAACCTCCTACGAGCAGTACTTC. It yields the protein CASSFRQGITSYEQYF.

V and J are TRBV7-9 and TRBJ2-3, with 8 nucleotides matching TRBD2. Trimming at V came to 5 bases and at J to 0 bases, leaving 10 bases not matched to a gene. The CDR3 sequence is 17 residues long. The germline V gene encodes CDR1 SEHNR and CDR2 FQNEAQ (reference sequence). CDR3 region: CASSLKAGAVSTDTQYF. In nucleotides, the CDR3 is TGTGCCAGCAGCCTTAAAGCGGGGGCTGTTAGCACAGATACGCAGTATTTT.

The chain has TRBV6-2 or TRBV6-3 and TRBJ1-2, with D perhaps matching TRBD1 (5 bases). This CDR3 has 12 amino acids. The V and J ends lost 4 bases and 6 bases respectively, with 9 bases between them. Germline CDR1 reads MNHEY; CDR2 reads SVGEGT. CDR3 nucleotides: TGTGCCAGCAGTTGGTCCAGGGATGGCTACACCTTC. It codes for CASSWSRDGYTF.

J is TRBJ2-3 and V is TRBV6-5, with 10 positions matching TRBD2. The junction had 10 bases not matched to a gene; V was cut back by 4 bases and J by 0 bases. CDR3 length: 18 amino acids. Germline V gives CDR1 MNHEY, CDR2 SVGAGI. CDR3 nucleotide sequence: TGTGCCAGCAGTTCCCCCGGAGCGGGGGGGTTGAGCACAGATACGCAGTATTTT. It encodes CASSSPGAGGLSTDTQYF.

The rearrangement joins TRBV12-3 or TRBV12-4 to TRBJ2-2, with TRBD1 matching 11 bases. Trimming took 5 bases from V and 4 from J; bases not matched to a gene: 6. The CDR3 length is 16 residues. CDR3 DNA: TGTGCCAGCAGTCCGGACAGGGGGCCCGGCACCGGGGAGCTGTTTTTT. This codes for CASSPDRGPGTGELFF.

The chain combines TRBV10-3 with TRBJ2-1; tentatively, D is TRBD2 (6 bases). V shed 8 bases and J shed 0 bases, with 14 bases lying between them. Germline lookup yields CDR1 ENHRY and CDR2 SYGVKD. The CDR3 is 15 amino acids. Written as DNA, the CDR3 is TGTGCCATCTTGGGCGGGGAAGCCTCCTACAATGAGCAGTTCTTC. This encodes CAILGGEASYNEQFF.

The chain employs TRBV7-9 and TRBJ2-3, with 12 bases that match TRBD2. Germline CDR1 is SEHNR and CDR2 is FQNEAQ (reference sequence). With 10 bases clipped from V and 4 bases from J, the junction kept 21 bases outside the gene matches. The CDR3 runs to 19 residues. CDR3 DNA sequence: TGTGCCACCCAACGCCCCACTAGCGGGGGGATCTTGGTCTCAGATACGCAGTATTTT. It translates to CATQRPTSGGILVSDTQYF.

V is TRBV14 and J is TRBJ2-4; D is undetermined. V lost 0 bases and J lost 3, with 18 bases in between. Germline values: CDR1 SGHDN, CDR2 FVKESK. The CDR3 has 18 residues. CDR3 in DNA: TGTGCCAGCAGCCAAGAGGCAGCCACCCTCGTACACAAAAACATTCAGTACTTC. Amino acid sequence: CASSQEAATLVHKNIQYF.

This chain joins TRBV27 and TRBJ2-6; D remains ambiguous. CDR1 MNHEY and CDR2 SMNVEV come from the germline V gene (reference sequence). Trimming removed 3 bases from V and 2 bases from J, with 5 bases in between. The CDR3 runs 14 residues. The CDR3 sequence: CASSFLAGANVLTF. As DNA, the CDR3 is TGTGCCAGCAGTTTCTTGGCTGGGGCCAACGTCCTGACTTTC.

The chain is built from TRBV11-2 and TRBJ2-5; the D is unclear. CDR1 and CDR2 from the germline V gene are SGHAT and FQNNGV. Trimming removed 6 bases at V and 1 base at J, with 9 bases between. This CDR3 has 13 residues. The CDR3 here is CASSAGFQETQYF. DNA for the CDR3: TGTGCCAGCAGTGCAGGATTCCAAGAGACCCAGTACTTC.

This chain uses TRBV20-1 with TRBJ1-5; D might be TRBD1 (6 bases). The V gene's germline CDR1 is DFQATT and CDR2 SNEGSKA (reference sequence). V lost 6 bases to trimming and J lost 7 bases, with 16 bases between them. This CDR3 is 13 amino acids long. As DNA, the CDR3 is TGCAGTGCCTCGGGGGCAGGGAGACAGCCCCAGCATTTT. It encodes CSASGAGRQPQHF.